This TCR beta chain was recovered during a study of cytomegalovirus exposure and HLA in healthy donors. Findings and caveats of the study: A later analysis linked a missense variant in DCLRE1C to the trimming of TCR beta V and J genes.

The PCR was carried out with 60 Vbeta primers and 13 Jbeta primers. Assay: immunoSEQ multiplex PCR; the TCRdb copy retains only in-frame clones and omits some. Seen here are 55,000 to 90,000 clones, around 77% observed once, and the top ten hold 6% to 6.5%. Note on this clone: The antigen is undetermined.

CDR3 length equals 13 residues. Trimming took off 3 bases at V and 2 bases at J, with 6 bases between the two ends. Germline V gene lookup returns CDR1 LNHDA and CDR2 SQIVND (reference sequence). This clonotype was sampled from a man aged 50 to 59 in good health and CMV-seronegative. The sequenced sample consisted of PBMCs. The rearrangement uses TRBV19 and TRBJ2-3; D is ambiguous. CDR3 sequence: CASSIKHTDTQYF. CDR3 nucleotide sequence: TGTGCCAGTAGTATTAAACACACAGATACGCAGTATTTT.